This TCR beta chain was identified in a study of chemoradiotherapy in HPV16-positive cancers. On this clone: What it recognizes is unknown.

The trim removed 6 bases at V and 0 bases at J, leaving 15 bases unmatched. The CDR3 covers 18 residues. CDR1 and CDR2 from the germline V gene are SGHVS and FQNEAQ. General study points: The functional HPV-specific definition rests on just two HPV16-positive patients.

Generated by immunoSEQ multiplex PCR, the TCRdb table keeps only in-frame clones and is missing some. This sample has over 20,000 clones, with approximately 70% found just once. The TCR was taken from a human donor with HPV-associated anogenital cancer. This sequence joins TRBV7-8 and TRBJ2-3, with 7 bases aligning to TRBD1. The sample was acquired from a patient who underwent chemoradiotherapy. The CDR3 protein is CASRQDRFKTSSTDTQYF. The CDR3 region has the DNA TGTGCCAGCAGACAGGACAGGTTCAAAACTTCGAGCACAGATACGCAGTATTTT.